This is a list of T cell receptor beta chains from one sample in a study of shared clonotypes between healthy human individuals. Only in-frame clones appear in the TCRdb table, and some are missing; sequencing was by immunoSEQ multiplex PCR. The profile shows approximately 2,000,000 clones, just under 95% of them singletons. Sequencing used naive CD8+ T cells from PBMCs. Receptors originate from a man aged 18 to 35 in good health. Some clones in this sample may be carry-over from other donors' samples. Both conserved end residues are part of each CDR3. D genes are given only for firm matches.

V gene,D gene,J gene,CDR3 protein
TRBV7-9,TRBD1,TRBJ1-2,CASSLATSGTGDGYTF
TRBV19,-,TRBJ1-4,CASSARGSTNEKLFF
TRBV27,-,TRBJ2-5,CASSLTLGGSSQETQYF
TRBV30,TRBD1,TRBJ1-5,CAWRERGPRNQPQHF
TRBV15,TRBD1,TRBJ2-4,CATSRLQGAKNIQYF
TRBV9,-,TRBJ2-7,CASSEGPSPAYEQYF
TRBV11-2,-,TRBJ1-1,CASSLVEAGANTEAFF
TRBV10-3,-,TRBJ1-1,CATRDNQRAVNTEAFF
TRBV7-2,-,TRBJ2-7,CASRYRADGTHEQYF
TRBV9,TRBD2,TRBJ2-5,CASGSTSGSGWETQYF
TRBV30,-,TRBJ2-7,CAWSPVPRRTEITYEQYF
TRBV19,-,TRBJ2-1,CASSSWGGNNEQFF
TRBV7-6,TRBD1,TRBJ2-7,CASSLAPGTGYKEQYF
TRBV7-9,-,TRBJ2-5,CASSLVSTYQETQYF
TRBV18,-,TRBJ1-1,CASSLNPRRGSLNTEAFF
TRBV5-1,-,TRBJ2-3,CASSKQTGTRTDTQYF
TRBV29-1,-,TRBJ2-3,CSPPRGHNAGSSTDTQYF
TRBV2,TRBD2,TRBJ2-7,CASRETASGRALGEQYF
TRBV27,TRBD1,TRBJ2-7,CASSLTGQGGEQYF
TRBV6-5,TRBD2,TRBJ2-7,CASRQLAGGSYEQYF
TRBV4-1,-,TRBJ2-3,CASSQEGDGRTDTQYF
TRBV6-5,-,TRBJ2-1,CASSSTRDEQFF
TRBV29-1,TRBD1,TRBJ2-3,CSLGQDNTDTQYF
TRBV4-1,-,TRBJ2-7,CASSPRGDSAYEQYF